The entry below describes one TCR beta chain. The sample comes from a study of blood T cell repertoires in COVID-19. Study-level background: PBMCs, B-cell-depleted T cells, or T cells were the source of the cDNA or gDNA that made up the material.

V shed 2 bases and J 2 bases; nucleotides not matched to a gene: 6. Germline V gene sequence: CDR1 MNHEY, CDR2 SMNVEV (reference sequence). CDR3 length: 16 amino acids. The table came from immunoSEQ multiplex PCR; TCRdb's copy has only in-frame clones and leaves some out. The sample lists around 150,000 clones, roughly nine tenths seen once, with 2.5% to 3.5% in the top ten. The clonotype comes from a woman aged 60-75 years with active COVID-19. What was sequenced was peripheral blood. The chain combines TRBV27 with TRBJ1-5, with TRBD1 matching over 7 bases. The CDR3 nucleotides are TGTGCCAGCAGTTTAGACAGGGCATCCGGCAATCAGCCCCAGCATTTT. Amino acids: CASSLDRASGNQPQHF.